The clone carrying this TCR beta chain occurred many times. The sample belongs to a study of regulatory T cells in long-lasting Graves disease. Time point defined: newly diagnosed GD, antithyroid drugs for less than 3 months. PBMC-extracted RNA yielded the TCR library. V shed 3 bases, J shed 2 bases, and the junction held 0 bases outside the gene matches. The germline V gene encodes CDR1 LNHDA and CDR2 SQIVND (reference sequence). The CDR3 runs 13 residues. Relying on iRepertoire HTBI primers and Arm-PCR of CDR3 regions, the team built TCR beta libraries. TCRdb used MiXCR to reprocess the multiplex PCR reads, holding one entry per CDR3 protein. Seen here are 620,000 or so distinct CDR3 sequences, less than 20% observed once, and the top ten hold more than 15%. The data also belong to a second study, concerning T cells in Graves' hyperthyroidism and ophthalmopathy. Per that paper: Initially, a first-round RT-PCR of the TCR CDR3 employed the HTBI primer set. Most thyroid clonotypes expanded above 0.001 were also detected in blood.

This chain connects TRBV19 to TRBJ1-2; 7 bases line up with TRBD1. The material sequenced was peripheral blood mononuclear cells (PBMCs), taken at new diagnosis, from a patient treated with antithyroid drugs. This clonotype originated in a woman aged 25-40 years with Graves disease. Here the CDR3 DNA reads TGTGCCAGTAGTATGACAGGGAACTATGGCTACACCTTC. Protein product: CASSMTGNYGYTF.